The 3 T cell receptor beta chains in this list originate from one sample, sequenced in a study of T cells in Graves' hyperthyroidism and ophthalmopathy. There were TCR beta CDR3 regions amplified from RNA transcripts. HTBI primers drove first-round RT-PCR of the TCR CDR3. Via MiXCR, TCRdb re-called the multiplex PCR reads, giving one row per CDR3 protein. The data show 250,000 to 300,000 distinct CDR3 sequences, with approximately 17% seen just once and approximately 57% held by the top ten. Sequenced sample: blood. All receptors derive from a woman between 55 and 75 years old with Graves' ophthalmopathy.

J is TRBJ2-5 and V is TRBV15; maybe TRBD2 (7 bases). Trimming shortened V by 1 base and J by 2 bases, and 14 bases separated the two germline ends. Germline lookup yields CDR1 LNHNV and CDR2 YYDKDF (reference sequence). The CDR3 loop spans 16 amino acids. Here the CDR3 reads CATSRAWGGPQETQYF. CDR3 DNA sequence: TGTGCCACCAGCAGAGCTTGGGGGGGGCCTCAAGAGACCCAGTACTTC.

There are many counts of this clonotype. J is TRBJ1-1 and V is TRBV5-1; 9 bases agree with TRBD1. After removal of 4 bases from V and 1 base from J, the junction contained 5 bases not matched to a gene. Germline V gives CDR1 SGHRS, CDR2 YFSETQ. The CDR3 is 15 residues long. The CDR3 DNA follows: TGCGCCAGCAGCCCGAGGGGACAGGGGAACACTGAAGCTTTCTTT. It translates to CASSPRGQGNTEAFF.

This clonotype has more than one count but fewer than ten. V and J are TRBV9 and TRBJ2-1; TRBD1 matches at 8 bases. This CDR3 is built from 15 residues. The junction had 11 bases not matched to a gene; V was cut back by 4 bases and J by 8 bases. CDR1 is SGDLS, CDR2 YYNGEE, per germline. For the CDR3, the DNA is TGTGCCAGCAGCCCCCGGGACAGGACCTCGGATGAGCAGTTCTTC. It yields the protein CASSPRDRTSDEQFF.